One T cell receptor (beta chain) is described in this entry. TCRdb re-called the RT-PCR reads through MiXCR, storing one row per CDR3 protein. The profile shows hundreds of thousands of distinct CDR3 sequences, approximately 16% of them singletons. The sample is drawn from a study of patients and donors after allogeneic stem cell transplantation. The CDR3 loop spans 18 amino acids. Germline V gene data show CDR1 as SGDLS and CDR2 as YYNGEE. Trimming stripped 4 bases from V and 0 bases from J, with 17 bases between. Source material: blood, either unsorted or a sorted T cell fraction (not recorded which). The receptor's source is a human donor who was either an allogeneic HSCT recipient or a stem cell or donor lymphocyte infusion donor (not recorded which). It is not recorded whose cells these are; they may come from a transplant donor. The J gene is TRBJ2-6, the V gene TRBV9; D tentatively reads TRBD1 or TRBD2 (5 bases each). The CDR3 nucleotides are TGTGCCAGCAGCCCTGGGACGCCTGTGAGCTCTGGGGCCAACGTCCTGACTTTC. The encoded protein is CASSPGTPVSSGANVLTF.